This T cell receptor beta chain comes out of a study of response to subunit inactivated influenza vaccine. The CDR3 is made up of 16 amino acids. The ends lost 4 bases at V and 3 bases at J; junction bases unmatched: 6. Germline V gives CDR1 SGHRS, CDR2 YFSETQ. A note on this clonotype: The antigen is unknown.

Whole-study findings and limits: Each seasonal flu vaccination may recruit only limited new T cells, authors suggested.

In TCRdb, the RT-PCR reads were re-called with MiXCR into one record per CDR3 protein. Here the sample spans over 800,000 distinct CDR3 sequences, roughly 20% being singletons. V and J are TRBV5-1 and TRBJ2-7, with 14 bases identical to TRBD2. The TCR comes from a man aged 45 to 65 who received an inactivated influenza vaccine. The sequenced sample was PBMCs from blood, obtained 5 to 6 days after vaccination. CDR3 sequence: CASSTGLAGAFYEQYF. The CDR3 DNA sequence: TGCGCCAGCAGCACGGGACTAGCGGGGGCGTTCTACGAGCAGTACTTC.